The rows below give T cell receptor beta chains drawn from one sample of a study of response to subunit inactivated influenza vaccine. Each CDR3 protein is one row after TCRdb ran MiXCR on the RT-PCR reads. The sample includes 600,000 to 850,000 distinct CDR3 sequences, 12% to 15% of them seen just once. The sample consisted of PBMCs from blood, taken 14 days before vaccination. The receptors stem from a man aged 45-65 years who received an inactivated influenza vaccine. The CDR3 runs from the conserved cysteine through the conserved F or W. The D gene is left open where the match is weak. The size field is filled for only some rows; it gives once, few, many or a size class.

d_gene,v_gene,j_gene,abundance,len,CDR3aa,CDR3nt
-,TRBV20-1,TRBJ2-6,-,15,CSARDRLSGANVLTF,TGCAGTGCTAGAGATAGACTCTCTGGGGCCAACGTCCTGACTTTC
-,TRBV29-1,TRBJ2-4,-,14,CSVERVLAKNIQYF,TGCAGCGTTGAACGGGTTTTGGCCAAAAACATTCAGTACTTC
-,TRBV25-1,TRBJ2-7,few,14,CASSGDSRGYEQYF,TGTGCCAGCAGTGGGGACTCGCGGGGCTACGAGCAGTACTTC
TRBD2,TRBV28,TRBJ2-2,few,17,CASSLRRLATNTGELFF,TGTGCCAGCAGTTTAAGGAGACTAGCGACTAACACCGGGGAGCTGTTTTTT
TRBD2,TRBV6-2/TRBV6-3,TRBJ2-7,-,14,CASSLAGGFGEQYF,TGTGCCAGCAGCCTAGCGGGAGGTTTCGGCGAGCAGTACTTC
-,TRBV5-1,TRBJ2-2,few,16,CASSLKQVTNTGELFF,TGCGCCAGCAGCTTGAAACAAGTGACGAACACCGGGGAGCTGTTTTTT
-,TRBV29-1,TRBJ2-4,many,15,CSVVFGLLAKNIQYF,TGCAGCGTTGTGTTCGGACTACTAGCCAAAAACATTCAGTACTTC
-,TRBV7-8,TRBJ2-5,-,16,CASSLGASRIQETQYF,TGTGCCAGCAGCTTGGGGGCAAGCAGGATCCAAGAGACCCAGTACTTC
-,TRBV9,TRBJ2-2,many,14,CASREQGNTGELFF,TGTGCCAGCAGAGAGCAGGGTAACACCGGGGAGCTGTTTTTT
-,TRBV12-3/TRBV12-4,TRBJ1-1,few,14,CASSFGLLNTEAFF,TGTGCCAGCAGTTTCGGACTGCTGAACACTGAAGCTTTCTTT